The 25 T cell receptor beta chains below were found in one sample sequenced in a study of blood T cells in healthy people across ages. PCR was performed a second time for about 7 to 12 cycles using a sample-barcoded 5' primer and a J-beta primer mix. TCRdb reanalysed the 5' RACE reads using MiXCR and keeps one entry per CDR3 protein. The table has fewer than 2,000,000 distinct CDR3 sequences, about two fifths seen once. Sequenced input: blood. These receptors were taken from a human donor in good health.

The chain has TRBV15 and TRBJ2-2; no definite D call. This CDR3 region has 13 residues. The germline V and J ends were trimmed by 3 bases and 6 bases, with 8 bases remaining between them. CDR1 LNHNV and CDR2 YYDKDF come from the germline V gene (reference sequence). CDR3 amino acids: CATSSQPAGELFF. The CDR3 nucleotides are TGTGCCACCAGCAGTCAACCCGCCGGGGAGCTGTTTTTT.

This clonotype showed up just a few times. The CDR3 is CASSPDGQPQHF. The CDR3 DNA is TGTGCCAGCTCACCGGATGGTCAGCCCCAGCATTTT. This chain uses TRBV28 with TRBJ1-5; D not resolved. This CDR3 is built from 12 residues. Germline V lookup: CDR1 MDHEN, CDR2 SYDVKM. V was shortened by 8 bases and J by 6 bases, with 11 bases between the two germline ends.

This clonotype was counted only a few times. The V gene is TRBV4-1, the J gene TRBJ1-1, with D hard to call. There are 15 residues in the CDR3. Germline-derived CDR1 and CDR2 are MGHRA and YSYEKL. Between the trimmed V and J ends, which lost 1 base and 6 bases, there was a span of 15 bases. This CDR3 is CASSQGPRGSPEAFF. The CDR3 DNA is TGCGCCAGCAGCCAAGGTCCCCGGGGATCGCCTGAAGCTTTCTTT.

DNA for the CDR3: TGCAGTGCTGTACTAGCGGGGGCATACAATGAGCAGTTCTTC. Translation gives CSAVLAGAYNEQFF. The rearrangement uses TRBV20-1 and TRBJ2-1, with 11 positions matching TRBD2. This CDR3 has 14 residues. Germline V CDR1 and CDR2: DFQATT, SNEGSKA (reference sequence). Trimming removed 5 bases from V and 4 bases from J; junction bases left unmatched: 4.

In this sample, this clonotype turned up a few times. The rearrangement links TRBV20-1 to TRBJ2-3; D not certain. V lost 0 bases to trimming and J lost 4 bases, with 11 bases between them. The CDR3 extends over 14 amino acids. CDR1 is DFQATT and CDR2 is SNEGSKA in the germline V gene (reference sequence). The DNA for the CDR3 is TGCAGTGCTAGAGATGGGCATCTTTCAGATACGCAGTATTTT. Its protein product is CSARDGHLSDTQYF.

The V call is TRBV27, the J call TRBJ1-2; the D is unclear. Germline V gene lookup returns CDR1 MNHEY and CDR2 SMNVEV (reference sequence). Trimming stripped 6 bases from V and 7 bases from J, with 24 bases between. This CDR3 contains 16 residues. CDR3 nucleotide sequence: TGTGCCAGCAGCCCTTGGAGGGTTTTAGTGGAAGGTGGCTACACCTTC. It yields the protein CASSPWRVLVEGGYTF.

V and J are TRBV20-1 and TRBJ2-2; D not certain. V was shortened by 0 bases and J by 5 bases, with 10 bases between the two germline ends. The CDR3 extends over 14 amino acids. Germline V CDR1 and CDR2: DFQATT, SNEGSKA (reference sequence). The CDR3 is CSARDQTETGELFF. CDR3 in DNA: TGCAGTGCTAGAGATCAGACTGAGACCGGGGAGCTGTTTTTT.

A few counts support this clonotype. V usage is TRBV4-3 and J usage is TRBJ2-5; TRBD2 matches 8 bases. The J call is in doubt because the DNA end fits TRBJ2-7 better. The CDR3 covers 13 residues. The V gene's germline CDR1 is LGHNA and CDR2 YSLEER. CDR3 in amino acids: CASSPREGDEQYF. DNA of the CDR3: TGCGCCAGCAGCCCCCGGGAGGGAGACGAGCAGTACTTC.

The chain joins TRBV15 to TRBJ2-7, with D perhaps matching TRBD1 (6 bases). Looked up from germline, CDR1 is LNHNV and CDR2 is YYDKDF (reference sequence). The V end was cut by 5 bases, the J end by 5 bases, with 10 bases between. The CDR3 contains 12 residues. This CDR3 reads CATSPSGDEQYF. In nucleotides, the CDR3 is TGTGCCACCAGCCCGTCAGGGGACGAGCAGTACTTC. Variable domain in full (rest from reference TRBV15 and TRBJ2-7): DAMVIQNPRYQVTQFGKPVTLSCSQTLNHNVMYWYQQKSSQAPKLLFHYYDKDFNNEADTPDNFQSRRPNTSFCFLDIRSPGLGDTAMYLCATSPSGDEQYFGPGTRLTVT.

This clonotype was seen at least ten times. The junction differs from germline at one of its ends, possibly a read error. The CDR3 DNA sequence: TGTGCCAGCAGCTTAGTCGGGGGGGCCTACAATGAGCAGTTCTTC. Translating it yields CASSLVGGAYNEQFF. The chain uses TRBV5-1 and TRBJ2-1, with TRBD2 identical over 8 bases. The CDR3 is 15 residues long. Per germline, CDR1 SGHRS and CDR2 YFSETQ.

This chain connects TRBV4-2 to TRBJ2-7, with D possibly being TRBD1 or TRBD2 (5 bases each). The CDR3 is made up of 16 amino acids. The V end lost 1 base, the J end lost 4 bases, and 17 bases lay between the germline ends. Germline CDR1 reads LGHNA; CDR2 reads YNFKEQ. The CDR3 DNA sequence: TGTGCCAGCAGCCAAGTGACCTGGGACGGGCAGTACGAGCAGTACTTC. The encoded protein is CASSQVTWDGQYEQYF.

This clonotype was picked up a small number of times. This sequence joins TRBV4-3 and TRBJ2-5, with 9 bases fitting TRBD2. This CDR3 has 14 residues. With V trimmed by 5 bases and J by 5 bases, 6 bases remained unmatched. Germline V gene lookup returns CDR1 LGHNA and CDR2 YSLEER. CDR3 region: CASSALTSGETQYF. DNA of the CDR3: TGCGCCAGCAGCGCCCTAACTAGCGGGGAGACCCAGTACTTC.

V gene TRBV15 combines with J gene TRBJ1-2; tentatively, D is TRBD1 (6 bases). CDR3 length equals 15 residues. CDR1 is LNHNV, CDR2 YYDKDF, per germline (reference sequence). Trimming removed 0 bases at V and 4 bases at J, with 12 bases between. CDR3 nucleotide sequence: TGTGCCACCAGCAGAGATCATGGGACAACCTATGGCTACACCTTC. This codes for CATSRDHGTTYGYTF. Together with reference TRBV15 and TRBJ1-2, the CDR3 gives the full variable domain: DAMVIQNPRYQVTQFGKPVTLSCSQTLNHNVMYWYQQKSSQAPKLLFHYYDKDFNNEADTPDNFQSRRPNTSFCFLDIRSPGLGDTAMYLCATSRDHGTTYGYTFGSGTRLTVV.

A few counts support this clonotype. Mismatch with germline at one junction end may stem from a read error. This rearrangement joins TRBV7-2 to TRBJ1-5; D remains unclear. This CDR3 is built from 17 residues. Germline CDR1 reads SGHTA; CDR2 reads FQGNSA. The CDR3 DNA reads TGTGCCAGTAGCTCGGACCCCAGAAGCCATAGCAATCAGCCCCAGCATTTT. Amino acid sequence: CASSSDPRSHSNQPQHF. Filled out from reference TRBV7-2 and TRBJ1-5, the complete variable domain reads GAGVSQSPSNKVTEKGKDVELRCDPISGHTALYWYRQSLGQGLEFLIYFQGNSAPDKSGLPSDRFSAERTGGSVSTLTIQRTQQEDSAVYLCASSSDPRSHSNQPQHFGDGTRLSIL.

In its sample, this clonotype was seen a few times. This chain joins TRBV5-4 and TRBJ2-4, with TRBD1 as a possible D gene (7 bases). V was shortened by 3 bases and J by 3 bases, with 13 bases between the two germline ends. CDR3 length: 15 amino acids. Germline CDR1 is SGHNT and CDR2 is YYREEE (reference sequence). The CDR3 DNA reads as TGTGCCAGCAGCTCCGGACAGGAGGGCAAAAACATTCAGTACTTC. Its protein product is CASSSGQEGKNIQYF.

This clonotype turned up a few times. One end of the junction varies from germline; a read error may be responsible. The chain uses TRBV10-3 and TRBJ1-2; 8 bases are shared with TRBD1. Germline CDR1 and CDR2: ENHRY and SYGVKD. The CDR3 is 13 amino acids. The CDR3 bases are TGTGCCATCAGTTGGACAGGGTTGGATGGCCACACCTTC. Translation: CAISWTGLDGHTF.

This chain joins TRBV20-1 and TRBJ1-3; D is possibly TRBD1 (5 bases). This CDR3 spans 14 amino acids. Trimming shortened V by 2 bases and J by 4 bases, and 12 bases separated the two germline ends. The germline gives CDR1 DFQATT, CDR2 SNEGSKA (reference sequence). CDR3 sequence: CSARSPGIGNTIYF. The CDR3 DNA is TGCAGTGCTAGATCGCCAGGGATCGGAAACACCATATATTTT.

This clonotype was counted many times. This rearrangement joins TRBV9 to TRBJ1-1; the D gene is possibly TRBD1 (6 bases). Germline values: CDR1 SGDLS, CDR2 YYNGEE. V lost 4 bases, J lost 1 base, and 11 bases lay in between. The CDR3 covers 14 residues. The CDR3 is CASSPQGQNTEAFF. The CDR3, as DNA: TGTGCCAGCAGCCCACAGGGTCAGAACACTGAAGCTTTCTTT. The full variable domain, in which reference TRBV9 and TRBJ1-1 provide the parts outside the CDR3, is DSGVTQTPKHLITATGQRVTLRCSPRSGDLSVYWYQQSLDQGLQFLIQYYNGEERAKGNILERFSAQQFPDLHSELNLSSLELGDSALYFCASSPQGQNTEAFFGQGTRLTVV.

The rearrangement uses TRBV7-2 and TRBJ2-1, with D perhaps TRBD2 (5 bases). Trimming stripped 5 bases from V and 10 bases from J, with 15 bases between. CDR1 and CDR2 from the germline V gene are SGHTA and FQGNSA. The CDR3 extends over 13 amino acids. CDR3 coding DNA: TGTGCCAGCAGCACCGCCCTAGCAAGGGAGCAGTTCTTC. Its protein product is CASSTALAREQFF.

This clonotype was detected a few times. The junction departs from the called germline gene at one end, perhaps through a read error. This chain joins TRBV20-1 and TRBJ1-2, with 11 nucleotides matching TRBD1. Germline CDR1 and CDR2: DFQATT and SNEGSKA (reference sequence). The CDR3 sequence is 17 residues long. DNA of the CDR3: TGCAGTGCTGGAGATCCGGGACAGGGGGACTTGCTTGATGGCTACACCTTC. Translated: CSAGDPGQGDLLDGYTF.

The rearrangement joins TRBV5-1 to TRBJ1-2; 8 positions match TRBD1. The CDR3 extends over 15 amino acids. Germline trimming cut 0 bases from V and 6 bases from J; bases unmatched to any gene: 7. Germline-derived CDR1 and CDR2 are SGHRS and YFSETQ. DNA for the CDR3: TGCGCCAGCAGCTTGGGGCAGGGGGCAGACCATGGCTACACCTTC. Translating gives CASSLGQGADHGYTF.

This clonotype was recorded a few times. V gene TRBV29-1 combines with J gene TRBJ2-5; D is undetermined. CDR3 length: 16 residues. Trimming stripped 7 bases from V and 1 base from J, with 22 bases between. CDR1 is SQVTM and CDR2 is ANQGSEA in the germline V gene. The CDR3 DNA reads as TGCAGCGCCTTACCCAACCCTCCAGCCGCCCAAGAGACCCAGTACTTC. Protein: CSALPNPPAAQETQYF.

This clonotype was picked up a small number of times. The DNA for the CDR3 is TGCAGTGCCATATCCGGGACTAACACAGATACGCAGTATTTT. Its translation: CSAISGTNTDTQYF. The chain joins TRBV20-1 to TRBJ2-3; 7 nucleotides match TRBD2. Germline V gene data show CDR1 as DFQATT and CDR2 as SNEGSKA (reference sequence). Trimming removed 6 bases from V and 2 bases from J; junction bases left unmatched: 8. This CDR3 has 14 amino acids.

The chain's CDR3 is CAAQGRSYEQYF. CDR3 nucleotide sequence: TGTGCCGCCCAGGGTAGGTCCTACGAGCAGTACTTC. The genes are TRBV2 and TRBJ2-7; D is perhaps TRBD1 (5 bases). This CDR3 region has 12 residues. Germline V CDR1 and CDR2: SNHLY, FYNNEI. Trimming shortened V by 11 bases and J by 1 base, and 12 bases separated the two germline ends.

The chain uses TRBV7-2 and TRBJ1-1; D call uncertain. The V and J ends lost 5 bases and 1 base respectively, with 11 bases between them. The CDR3 extends over 14 amino acids. The germline V gene has CDR1 SGHTA and CDR2 FQGNSA. This chain's CDR3 is CASSPITGNTEAFF. CDR3 DNA: TGTGCCAGCAGCCCCATTACCGGGAACACTGAAGCTTTCTTT.